The 18 T cell receptor beta chains reported below all come from one sample, sequenced in a study of blood T cell repertoires in COVID-19. Generated by immunoSEQ multiplex PCR, the TCRdb table keeps only in-frame clones and is missing some. Of around 60,000 clones in the sample, approximately 77% were seen once. Sequenced sample: peripheral blood. The source of these receptors is a human donor in a cohort sampled during active COVID-19.

V and J are TRBV21-1 and TRBJ2-7; the D call of TRBD1 is as the table states it, not checked on the DNA. TRBV21-1 corresponds to a pseudogene. The CDR3 covers 15 residues. For the CDR3, the DNA is TGTGCCAGCCTTAGTCGGGACAGGTGGAGCTACGAGCAGTACTTC. Its translation: CASLSRDRWSYEQYF.

This chain connects TRBV2 to TRBJ1-6; D call uncertain. This CDR3 has 14 amino acids. Germline-derived CDR1 and CDR2 are SNHLY and FYNNEI. V was pared by 2 bases and J by 6 bases, with 8 bases between. The CDR3 DNA is TGTGCCAGCAGTGAAAGGAGTGGTAATTCACCCCTCCACTTT. This gives the protein CASSERSGNSPLHF.

The chain combines TRBV19 with TRBJ2-2; no definite D call. Trimming shortened V by 6 bases and J by 6 bases, and 8 bases separated the two germline ends. This CDR3 comprises 12 residues. Germline CDR1 reads LNHDA; CDR2 reads SQIVND (reference sequence). CDR3 coding DNA: TGTGCCAGTAGAGAGATAGCCGGGGAGCTGTTTTTT. It encodes CASREIAGELFF.

This clone has a single count. V and J are TRBV4-1 and TRBJ2-7; D is possibly TRBD1 (6 bases). Germline V gene sequence: CDR1 MGHRA, CDR2 YSYEKL. The CDR3 length is 14 residues. With 1 base removed from V and 3 bases from J, the gap between germline ends came to 10 bases. The CDR3 nucleotides read TGCGCCAGCAGCCAAGCGGGACAAGGCTACGAGCAGTACTTC. This encodes CASSQAGQGYEQYF.

The V call is TRBV2, the J call TRBJ1-4; 7 bases line up with TRBD1. V trimming: 7 bases; J trimming: 5 bases; junction bases outside the gene matches: 7. The CDR3 consists of 14 residues. Germline V gene data show CDR1 as SNHLY and CDR2 as FYNNEI. The CDR3 sequence is CASNTGTANEKLFF. Written as DNA, the CDR3 is TGTGCCAGCAATACCGGGACAGCGAATGAAAAACTGTTTTTT.

V gene TRBV6-6 combines with J gene TRBJ2-5, with a possible D match to TRBD1 (8 bases). Germline loops: CDR1 MNHNY, CDR2 SVGAGI (reference sequence). This CDR3 contains 15 residues. The V and J ends lost 4 bases and 5 bases respectively, with 17 bases between them. DNA for the CDR3: TGTGCCAGCAGTTCCAACTACAGGGGGGGGGAGACCCAGTACTTC. Its protein product is CASSSNYRGGETQYF.

The rearrangement uses TRBV27 and TRBJ2-1, with 8 nucleotides matching TRBD2. The CDR3 spans 14 residues. The V and J ends lost 8 bases and 3 bases, in that order; junction bases with no gene match: 6. Germline V gives CDR1 MNHEY, CDR2 SMNVEV (reference sequence). The CDR3 protein is CASAPAGDYNEQFF. The CDR3 coding sequence is TGTGCCAGCGCCCCAGCGGGGGACTACAATGAGCAGTTCTTC.

This clone was recorded at least ten times. The chain uses TRBV5-1 and TRBJ2-3; TRBD2 matches 9 bases. Germline CDR1 and CDR2: SGHRS and YFSETQ. J gave up 4 bases and V 4 bases, and 10 bases lay outside the gene matches. This CDR3 spans 16 amino acids. The CDR3, as DNA: TGCGCCAGCAGCCCCAGTGCGGGGGGGCGGGCAGATACGCAGTATTTT. Its protein is CASSPSAGGRADTQYF.

The V call is TRBV6-2 or TRBV6-3, the J call TRBJ1-6; D is uncertain. V shed 2 bases and J shed 6 bases, with 11 bases lying between them. CDR1 and CDR2 (germline): MNHEY, SVGEGT. The CDR3 runs to 15 residues. CDR3 bases: TGTGCCAGCAGTTACAGCGGCGGACTTAATTCACCCCTCCACTTT. Translating it yields CASSYSGGLNSPLHF.

CDR3 in amino acids: CATSDGLAGVNEQFF. CDR3 DNA: TGTGCCACCAGTGACGGACTAGCGGGGGTGAATGAGCAGTTCTTC. The chain carries TRBV24-1 and TRBJ2-1, with TRBD2 matching over 13 bases. V trimming: 4 bases; J trimming: 7 bases; junction bases outside the gene matches: 3. The CDR3 contains 15 residues. Germline loops: CDR1 KGHDR, CDR2 SFDVKD.

The genes are TRBV18 and TRBJ2-7; 8 bases fit TRBD1. CDR1 and CDR2 (germline): KGHSH, LQKENI. The CDR3 has 14 amino acids. V shed 2 bases and J 4 bases; nucleotides not matched to a gene: 4. CDR3: CASSPTQGGYEQYF. CDR3 DNA: TGTGCCAGCTCACCAACACAGGGGGGTTACGAGCAGTACTTC.

V gene TRBV10-2 combines with J gene TRBJ2-4, with D maybe TRBD1 (6 bases). Trimming pared 8 bases from V and 7 bases from J, leaving 9 bases between. This CDR3 comprises 11 residues. Germline-derived CDR1 and CDR2 are WSHSY and SAAADI. CDR3 loop: CASSQGNIQYF. The CDR3 coding sequence is TGCGCCAGCTCTCAGGGGAACATTCAGTACTTC.

This chain joins TRBV7-8 and TRBJ1-2, with D perhaps TRBD1 (5 bases). The CDR3 spans 13 residues. Trimming shortened V by 4 bases and J by 6 bases, and 12 bases separated the two germline ends. CDR1 is SGHVS and CDR2 is FQNEAQ in the germline V gene. The CDR3 DNA follows: TGTGCCAGCAGCTGGGGGGTAGCTGATGGCTACACCTTC. Protein product: CASSWGVADGYTF.

The chain is built from TRBV10-1 and TRBJ2-5, with 10 bases matching TRBD1. CDR1 WNHNN and CDR2 SYGVQD come from the germline V gene (reference sequence). There are 14 residues in the CDR3. V trimming: 4 bases; J trimming: 3 bases; junction bases outside the gene matches: 2. The CDR3 bases are TGCGCCAGCAGTGTGGGACAGGGGAAAGAGACCCAGTACTTC. Amino acid sequence: CASSVGQGKETQYF.

J is TRBJ2-5 and V is TRBV5-5; TRBD2 agrees at 10 bases. Germline V gene lookup returns CDR1 SGHKS and CDR2 YYEKEE (reference sequence). The CDR3 sequence is 15 residues long. The trim removed 3 bases at V and 2 bases at J, leaving 4 bases unmatched. The CDR3 DNA reads TGTGCCAGCAGCTCCCTACTAGCGGGGCAAGAGACCCAGTACTTC. It encodes CASSSLLAGQETQYF. The full variable domain, completed using reference TRBV5-5 and TRBJ2-5, is DAGVTQSPTHLIKTRGQQVTLRCSPISGHKSVSWYQQVLGQGPQFIFQYYEKEERGRGNFPDRFSARQFPNYSSELNVNALLLGDSALYLCASSSLLAGQETQYFGPGTRLLVL.

The chain uses TRBV15 and TRBJ1-5; 8 bases align to TRBD1. V gave up 1 base and J gave up 8 bases; unmatched junction bases: 13. Per germline, CDR1 LNHNV and CDR2 YYDKDF (reference sequence). CDR3 length: 17 residues. CDR3 coding DNA: TGTGCCACCAGCAGAGCGACAGGGGTCCGCCCAGTGGAGCCCCAGCATTTT. The encoded protein is CATSRATGVRPVEPQHF.

The chain has TRBV28 and TRBJ2-7, with no clear D. CDR3 length: 13 residues. The germline V and J ends were trimmed by 11 bases and 7 bases, with 21 bases remaining between them. Germline V gives CDR1 MDHEN, CDR2 SYDVKM. The CDR3 DNA reads as TGTGCCGCGCGAGGCGGCTCGGGTGGGGAGCAGTACTTC. Protein: CAARGGSGGEQYF.

The chain combines TRBV5-4 with TRBJ2-3, with TRBD2 identical over 7 bases. The J segment lost 1 base and the V segment lost 7 bases, leaving 6 bases of the junction unmatched. This CDR3 is built from 14 residues. CDR1 and CDR2 (germline): SGHNT, YYREEE (reference sequence). CDR3 residues: CASGRESGTDTQYF. The CDR3 DNA reads as TGTGCCAGCGGGAGGGAGTCGGGCACAGATACGCAGTATTTT.